What follows are 8 T cell receptor beta chains derived from one specimen sequenced in a study of OX40 agonist ivuxolimab in advanced cancers. Measured with immunoSEQ multiplex PCR; TCRdb has only the in-frame clones, and not every one. This table holds 40,000 to 45,000 clones, 90% found once. The sample in question was CD4+ or CD8+ T cells sorted from blood, obtained in a trial of the OX40 agonist ivuxolimab. The receptors were sampled from an adult with an advanced solid tumor such as melanoma, head and neck, liver or kidney cancer.

This clone has a handful of counts. This chain uses TRBV28 with TRBJ1-5; D remains unclear. CDR3 length equals 16 residues. The germline CDR1 and CDR2 sequences are MDHEN and SYDVKM. V was clipped by 2 bases and J by 0 bases, with 11 bases between them. The chain's CDR3 is CASSLQQLYSNQPQHF. DNA of the CDR3: TGTGCCAGCAGTTTACAACAGCTCTATAGCAATCAGCCCCAGCATTTT.

The J gene is TRBJ2-3, the V gene TRBV11-1, with 13 bases identical to TRBD2. Per germline, CDR1 SGHAT and CDR2 FQDESV (reference sequence). The CDR3 length is 16 residues. V gave up 3 bases and J gave up 2 bases; unmatched junction bases: 2. CDR3 nucleotides: TGTGCCAGCAGCTTCGGGACTAGCGGGATCACAGATACGCAGTATTTT. It translates to CASSFGTSGITDTQYF.

The chain recombines TRBV27 with TRBJ2-3, with 14 bases lining up with TRBD2. The CDR3 sequence is 17 residues long. The V gene end was trimmed by 5 bases and the J gene end by 2 bases; junction bases not matched to a gene: 6. Germline V gives CDR1 MNHEY, CDR2 SMNVEV (reference sequence). CDR3 nucleotide sequence: TGTGCCAGCAGTACGGGACTAGCGGGGGTGTCCACAGATACGCAGTATTTT. It is translated as CASSTGLAGVSTDTQYF.

V is TRBV6-1 and J is TRBJ1-5; TRBD1 agrees at 9 bases. Germline assignment: CDR1 MNHNS and CDR2 SASEGT. The junction had 3 bases not matched to a gene; V was cut back by 7 bases and J by 5 bases. The CDR3 contains 13 residues. The CDR3 loop reads CASTGDRDQPQHF. CDR3 coding DNA: TGTGCCAGCACAGGGGACAGGGATCAGCCCCAGCATTTT.

The J gene is TRBJ1-3, the V gene TRBV19; D is undetermined. Germline CDR1 LNHDA, CDR2 SQIVND (reference sequence). Trimming took 8 bases from V and 0 from J, leaving 11 bases between them. The CDR3 loop spans 14 amino acids. In nucleotides, the CDR3 is TGTGCCAGTTCAACCCACATCTCTGGAAACACCATATATTTT. It translates to CASSTHISGNTIYF.

The J gene is TRBJ2-1, the V gene TRBV7-2, with a tentative D call TRBD2 (5 bases). The germline V and J ends were trimmed by 3 bases and 3 bases, with 9 bases remaining between them. Per the germline V gene, CDR1 is SGHTA and CDR2 is FQGNSA. This CDR3 comprises 14 residues. The CDR3: CASSFSGHYNEQFF. The CDR3 DNA follows: TGTGCCAGCAGCTTCAGCGGCCACTACAATGAGCAGTTCTTC.

V and J are TRBV9 and TRBJ2-5; D is ambiguous. Per germline, CDR1 SGDLS and CDR2 YYNGEE. CDR3 length equals 15 residues. Trimming removed 2 bases at V and 2 bases at J, with 13 bases between. CDR3 sequence (DNA): TGTGCCAGCAGCGTCCTTGGGGTAGGGCAAGAGACCCAGTACTTC. Translating gives CASSVLGVGQETQYF. The whole variable domain, filled in from reference TRBV9 and TRBJ2-5, reads DSGVTQTPKHLITATGQRVTLRCSPRSGDLSVYWYQQSLDQGLQFLIQYYNGEERAKGNILERFSAQQFPDLHSELNLSSLELGDSALYFCASSVLGVGQETQYFGPGTRLLVL.

The chain uses TRBV6-1 and TRBJ1-5; no firm D call. The CDR3 has 15 residues. The V end was cut by 0 bases, the J end by 7 bases, with 13 bases between. CDR1 is MNHNS and CDR2 is SASEGT in the germline V gene. DNA of the CDR3: TGTGCCAGCAGTGAAGCCGGCGGTGCTCAGCAGCCCCAGCATTTT. Its translation is CASSEAGGAQQPQHF.